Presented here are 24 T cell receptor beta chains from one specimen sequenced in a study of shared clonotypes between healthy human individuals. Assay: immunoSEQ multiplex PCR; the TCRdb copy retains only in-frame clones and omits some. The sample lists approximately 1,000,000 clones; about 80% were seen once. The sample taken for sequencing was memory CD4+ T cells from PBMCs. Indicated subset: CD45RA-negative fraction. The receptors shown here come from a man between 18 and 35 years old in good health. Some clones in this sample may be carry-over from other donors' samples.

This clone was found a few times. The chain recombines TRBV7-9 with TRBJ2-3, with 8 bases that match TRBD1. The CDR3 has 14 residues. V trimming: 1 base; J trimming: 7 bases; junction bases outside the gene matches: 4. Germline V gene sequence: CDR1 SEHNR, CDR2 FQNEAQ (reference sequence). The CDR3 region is CASSLETGANTQYF. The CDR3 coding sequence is TGTGCCAGCAGCTTAGAGACAGGGGCAAATACGCAGTATTTT.

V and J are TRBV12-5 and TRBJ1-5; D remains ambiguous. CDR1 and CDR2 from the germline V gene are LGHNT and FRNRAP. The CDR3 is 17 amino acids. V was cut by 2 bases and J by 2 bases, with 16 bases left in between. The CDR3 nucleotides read TGTGCTAGTGGTTTGCCCCCCGACAAGGATGGCAATCAGCCCCAGCATTTT. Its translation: CASGLPPDKDGNQPQHF.

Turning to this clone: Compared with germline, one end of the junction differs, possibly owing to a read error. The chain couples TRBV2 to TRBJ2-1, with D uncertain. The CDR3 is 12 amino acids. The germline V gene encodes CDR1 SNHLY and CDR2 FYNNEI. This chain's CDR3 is CASRATYDEQFF. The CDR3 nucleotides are TGTGCCAGCAGGGCGACCTACGATGAGCAGTTCTTC. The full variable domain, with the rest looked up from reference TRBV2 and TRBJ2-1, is EPEVTQTPSHQVTQMGQEVILRCVPISNHLYFYWYRQILGQKVEFLVSFYNNEISEKSEIFDDQFSVERPDGSNFTLKIRSTKLEDSAMYFCASRATYDEQFFGPGTRLTVL.

CDR3 sequence (DNA): TGTGCCAGCTCATCCCTAGGACAGGGCCACGAGCAGTACTTC. Translation gives CASSSLGQGHEQYF. The chain couples TRBV18 to TRBJ2-7; 8 nucleotides agree with TRBD1. The CDR3 length is 14 residues. The J segment lost 5 bases and the V segment lost 5 bases, leaving 8 bases of the junction unmatched. CDR1 KGHSH and CDR2 LQKENI come from the germline V gene.

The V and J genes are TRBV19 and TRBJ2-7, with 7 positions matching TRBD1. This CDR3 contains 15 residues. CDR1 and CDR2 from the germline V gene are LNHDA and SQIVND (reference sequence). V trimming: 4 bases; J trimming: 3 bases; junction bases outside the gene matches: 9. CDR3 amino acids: CASSSRGTVNYEQYF. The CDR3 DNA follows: TGTGCCAGTAGTAGCAGAGGGACAGTGAACTACGAGCAGTACTTC.

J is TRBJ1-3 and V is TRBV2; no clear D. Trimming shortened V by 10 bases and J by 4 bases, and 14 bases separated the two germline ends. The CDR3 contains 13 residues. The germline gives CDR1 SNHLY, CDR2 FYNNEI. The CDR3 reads CATSEAPGNTIYF. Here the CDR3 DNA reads TGTGCCACTTCGGAGGCGCCCGGAAACACCATATATTTT.

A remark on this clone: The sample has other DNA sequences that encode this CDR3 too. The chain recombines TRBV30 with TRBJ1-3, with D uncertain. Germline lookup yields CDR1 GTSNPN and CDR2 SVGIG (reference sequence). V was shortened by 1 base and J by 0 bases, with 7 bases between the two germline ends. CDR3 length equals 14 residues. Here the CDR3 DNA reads TGTGCCTGGAGTGAGAGAGGCTCTGGAAACACCATATATTTT. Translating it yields CAWSERGSGNTIYF.

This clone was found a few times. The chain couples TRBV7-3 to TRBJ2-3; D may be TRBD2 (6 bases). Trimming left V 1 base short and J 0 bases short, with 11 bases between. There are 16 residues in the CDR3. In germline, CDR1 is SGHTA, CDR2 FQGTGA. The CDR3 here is CASSLMGGTSTDTQYF. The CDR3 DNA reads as TGTGCCAGCAGCTTAATGGGGGGAACGAGCACAGATACGCAGTATTTT.

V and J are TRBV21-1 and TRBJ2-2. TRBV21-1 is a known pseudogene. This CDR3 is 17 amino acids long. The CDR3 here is CARHPPGVPTNTGELFF. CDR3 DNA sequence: TGTGCCAGGCACCCACCTGGGGTACCTACGAACACCGGGGAGCTGTTTTTT.

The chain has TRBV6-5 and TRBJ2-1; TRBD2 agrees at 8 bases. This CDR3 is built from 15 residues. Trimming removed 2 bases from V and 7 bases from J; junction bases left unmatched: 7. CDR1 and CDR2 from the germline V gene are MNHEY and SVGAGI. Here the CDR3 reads CASSYGSGMGNEQFF. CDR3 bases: TGTGCCAGCAGTTACGGTAGCGGGATGGGAAATGAGCAGTTCTTC.

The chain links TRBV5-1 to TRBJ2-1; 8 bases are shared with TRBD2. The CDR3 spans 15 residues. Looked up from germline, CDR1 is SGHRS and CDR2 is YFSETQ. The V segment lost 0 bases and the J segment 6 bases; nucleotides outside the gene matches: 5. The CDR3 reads CASSLGGTSLNEQFF. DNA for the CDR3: TGCGCCAGCAGCTTGGGCGGGACTAGTCTCAATGAGCAGTTCTTC.

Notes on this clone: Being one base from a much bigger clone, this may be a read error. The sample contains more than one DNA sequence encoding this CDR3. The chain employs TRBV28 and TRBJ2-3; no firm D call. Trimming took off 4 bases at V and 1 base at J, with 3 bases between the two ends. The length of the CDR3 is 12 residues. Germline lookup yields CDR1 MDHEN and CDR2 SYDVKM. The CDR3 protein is CASSSGTDTQYF. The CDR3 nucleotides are TGTGCCAGCAGTTCAGGCACAGATACGCAGTATTTT.

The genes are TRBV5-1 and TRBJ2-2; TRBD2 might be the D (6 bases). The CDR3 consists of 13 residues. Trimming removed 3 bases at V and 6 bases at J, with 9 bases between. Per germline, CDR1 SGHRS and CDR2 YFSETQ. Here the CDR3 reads CASSSGGPGELFF. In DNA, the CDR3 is TGCGCCAGCAGCTCCGGAGGGCCCGGGGAGCTGTTTTTT.

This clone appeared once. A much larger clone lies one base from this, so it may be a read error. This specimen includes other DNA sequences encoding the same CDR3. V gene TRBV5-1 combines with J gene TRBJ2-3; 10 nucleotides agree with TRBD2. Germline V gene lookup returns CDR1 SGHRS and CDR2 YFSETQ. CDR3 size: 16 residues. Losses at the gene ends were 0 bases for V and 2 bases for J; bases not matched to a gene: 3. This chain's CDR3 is CASSLGLAGTTDTQYF. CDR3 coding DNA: TGCGCCAGCAGCTTGGGACTAGCGGGCACCACAGATACGCAGTATTTT. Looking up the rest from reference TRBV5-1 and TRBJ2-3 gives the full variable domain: KAGVTQTPRYLIKTRGQQVTLSCSPISGHRSVSWYQQTPGQGLQFLFEYFSETQRNKGNFPGRFSGRQFSNSRSEMNVSTLELGDSALYLCASSLGLAGTTDTQYFGPGTRLTVL.

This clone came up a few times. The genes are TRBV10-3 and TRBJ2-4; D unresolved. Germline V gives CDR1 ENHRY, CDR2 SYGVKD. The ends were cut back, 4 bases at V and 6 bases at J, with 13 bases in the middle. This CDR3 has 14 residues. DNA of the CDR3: TGTGCCATCAGTGTTGGTGGGGAAGGAAACATTCAGTACTTC. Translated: CAISVGGEGNIQYF.

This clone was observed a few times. CDR3 bases: TGTGCCAGCAGTACGAGGGACAGCTATAATGAAAAACTGTTTTTT. It is translated as CASSTRDSYNEKLFF. The gene calls are TRBV6-5 and TRBJ1-4; 7 nucleotides agree with TRBD1. The trim removed 5 bases at V and 4 bases at J, leaving 7 bases unmatched. The germline V gene has CDR1 MNHEY and CDR2 SVGAGI. CDR3 length: 15 residues.

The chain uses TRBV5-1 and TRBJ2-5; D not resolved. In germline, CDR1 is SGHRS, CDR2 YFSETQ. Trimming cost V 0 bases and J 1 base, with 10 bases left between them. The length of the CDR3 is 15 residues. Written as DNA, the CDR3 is TGCGCCAGCAGCTTGGCCGCAGATCTCCAAGAGACCCAGTACTTC. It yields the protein CASSLAADLQETQYF.

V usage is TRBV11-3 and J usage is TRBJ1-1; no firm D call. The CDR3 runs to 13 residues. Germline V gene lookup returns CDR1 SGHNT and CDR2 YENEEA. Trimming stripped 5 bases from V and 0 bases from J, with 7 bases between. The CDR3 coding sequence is TGTGCCAGCAGCGCTCTTATGAACACTGAAGCTTTCTTT. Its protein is CASSALMNTEAFF.

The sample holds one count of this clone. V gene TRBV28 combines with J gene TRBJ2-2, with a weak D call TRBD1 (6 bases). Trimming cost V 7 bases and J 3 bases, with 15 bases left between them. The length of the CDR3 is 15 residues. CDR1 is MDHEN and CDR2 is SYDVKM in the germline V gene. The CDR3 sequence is CASISSGADTGELFF. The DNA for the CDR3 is TGTGCCAGCATCTCCTCAGGGGCGGACACCGGGGAGCTGTTTTTT.

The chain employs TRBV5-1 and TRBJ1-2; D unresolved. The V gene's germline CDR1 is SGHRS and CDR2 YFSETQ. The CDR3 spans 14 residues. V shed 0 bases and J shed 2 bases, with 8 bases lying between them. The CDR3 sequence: CASSLAVTNYGYTF. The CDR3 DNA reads TGCGCCAGCAGCTTGGCGGTGACGAACTATGGCTACACCTTC.

The CDR3 DNA follows: TGCAGCGTTGCCGAGACAGAGAACACTGAAGCTTTCTTT. Its protein is CSVAETENTEAFF. The chain joins TRBV29-1 to TRBJ1-1; TRBD1 might be the D (5 bases). Deletions cut 4 bases from V and 1 base from J, with 10 bases between. The CDR3 contains 13 residues. The V gene's germline CDR1 is SQVTM and CDR2 ANQGSEA.

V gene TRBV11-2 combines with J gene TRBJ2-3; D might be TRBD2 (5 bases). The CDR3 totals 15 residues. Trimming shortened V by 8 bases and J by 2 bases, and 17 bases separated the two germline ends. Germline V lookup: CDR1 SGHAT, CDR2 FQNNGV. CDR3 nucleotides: TGTGCCAGCGCCCAGAGGGCAGGCAACACAGATACGCAGTATTTT. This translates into CASAQRAGNTDTQYF.

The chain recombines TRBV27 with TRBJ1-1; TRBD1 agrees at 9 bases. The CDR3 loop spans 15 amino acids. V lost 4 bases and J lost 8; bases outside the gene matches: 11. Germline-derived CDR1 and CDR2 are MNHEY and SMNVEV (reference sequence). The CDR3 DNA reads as TGTGCCAGCAGTTCTGCCCGTCGGGACAGGGAGGAAGCTTTCTTT. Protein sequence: CASSSARRDREEAFF.

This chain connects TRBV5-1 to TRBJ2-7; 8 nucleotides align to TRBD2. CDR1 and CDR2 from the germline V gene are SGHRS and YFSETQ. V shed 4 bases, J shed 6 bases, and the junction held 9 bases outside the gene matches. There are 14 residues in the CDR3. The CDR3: CASSRTGGTLEQYF. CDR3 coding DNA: TGCGCCAGCAGCCGTACGGGGGGGACCCTCGAGCAGTACTTC. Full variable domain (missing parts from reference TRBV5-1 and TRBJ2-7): KAGVTQTPRYLIKTRGQQVTLSCSPISGHRSVSWYQQTPGQGLQFLFEYFSETQRNKGNFPGRFSGRQFSNSRSEMNVSTLELGDSALYLCASSRTGGTLEQYFGPGTRLTVT.